These 4 T cell receptor beta chains were sequenced from one sample in a study of tissue T cells after allogeneic stem cell transplantation. Using immunoSEQ multiplex PCR, the repertoire was profiled, and TCRdb retains in-frame clones only, with some absent. The sample contains about 6,300 clones, roughly 70% of which appear only once. The starting material was tissue from the rectum, obtained at autopsy. These receptors all stem from a woman between 18 and 50 years old with breast cancer.

V usage is TRBV7-9 and J usage is TRBJ1-4; D is possibly TRBD1 (5 bases). Per the germline V gene, CDR1 is SEHNR and CDR2 is FQNEAQ (reference sequence). V shed 4 bases and J shed 5 bases, with 8 bases lying between them. This CDR3 region has 13 residues. The CDR3, as DNA: TGTGCCAGCAGCTGGGGGGAAAATGAAAAACTGTTTTTT. It yields the protein CASSWGENEKLFF.

The chain carries TRBV11-3 and TRBJ2-5, with D maybe TRBD1 (6 bases). Germline V gives CDR1 SGHNT, CDR2 YENEEA. With 3 bases removed from V and 4 bases from J, the gap between germline ends came to 9 bases. The CDR3 has 13 residues. The DNA for the CDR3 is TGTGCCAGCAGCTTGACAGGCTTAGAGACCCAGTACTTC. As protein: CASSLTGLETQYF. The variable domain in full, with the rest retrieved from reference TRBV11-3 and TRBJ2-5, is EAGVVQSPRYKIIEKKQPVAFWCNPISGHNTLYWYLQNLGQGPELLIRYENEEAVDDSQLPKDRFSAERLKGVDSTLKIQPAELGDSAVYLCASSLTGLETQYFGPGTRLLVL.

The gene calls are TRBV9 and TRBJ2-2, with 9 positions matching TRBD2. V shed 0 bases and J 0 bases; nucleotides not matched to a gene: 3. Per the germline V gene, CDR1 is SGDLS and CDR2 is YYNGEE. The CDR3 length is 17 residues. CDR3 DNA sequence: TGTGCCAGCAGCGTAGGGGCGGGAGGGCCGAACACCGGGGAGCTGTTTTTT. Translation gives CASSVGAGGPNTGELFF.

The chain couples TRBV15 to TRBJ1-1; possibly TRBD1 for D (5 bases). The CDR3 has 13 amino acids. Trimming pared 0 bases from V and 5 bases from J, leaving 7 bases between. The V gene's germline CDR1 is LNHNV and CDR2 YYDKDF (reference sequence). CDR3 DNA sequence: TGTGCCACCAGCAGAGATCGGGGGACTGAAGCTTTCTTT. Protein product: CATSRDRGTEAFF. The full variable domain, its missing parts supplied by reference TRBV15 and TRBJ1-1, is DAMVIQNPRYQVTQFGKPVTLSCSQTLNHNVMYWYQQKSSQAPKLLFHYYDKDFNNEADTPDNFQSRRPNTSFCFLDIRSPGLGDTAMYLCATSRDRGTEAFFGQGTRLTVV.